This TCR beta chain was documented in a study of regulatory T cells in long-lasting Graves disease. General study points: Persistent patients shared more public clonotypes (approximately 2,700) than newly diagnosed patients (under 1,000).

Assembly of TCR beta libraries relied on iRepertoire HTBI primers together with Arm-PCR of CDR3 regions. TCRdb reprocessed the multiplex PCR reads via MiXCR and lists one record per CDR3 protein. The data show about 370,000 distinct CDR3 sequences, 15% to 18% seen once. CDR1 SGDLS and CDR2 YYNGEE come from the germline V gene. V shed 3 bases and J shed 4 bases, with 16 bases lying between them. The CDR3 has 15 amino acids. Time point in this sample: newly diagnosed GD, antithyroid drugs for less than 3 months. After RNA was extracted from PBMCs, the TCR library was made from it. With respect to this clonotype: Antigen unknown.

J is TRBJ2-5 and V is TRBV9; D possibly corresponds to TRBD2 (5 bases). The specimen comprised peripheral blood mononuclear cells (PBMCs), sampled at new diagnosis, from a patient treated with antithyroid drugs. The TCR was taken from a female donor with Graves disease. DNA of the CDR3: TGTGCCAGCAGCGCAAACGGTCGGGGTGGAGAGACCCAGTACTTC. It translates to CASSANGRGGETQYF.